This TCR beta chain was identified during a study of response to subunit inactivated influenza vaccine (dated by TCRdb to between 2018 and 2020). About the investigation overall: Deep quantitative T cell receptor repertoire profiling was used in the study to track responses to a trivalent subunit inactivated influenza vaccine.

The receptor library was made with RT-PCR. The instrument given in TCRdb is Illumina HiSeq 2500. Clones were called with MiXCR by TCRdb after fastp trimmed the public reads at Q25, and only in-frame beta chains were retained. Every entry covers one CDR3 protein and lists the most common genes and DNA from its rows. This sample gives 400,000 to 650,000 distinct CDR3 sequences in total; approximately 7.7% of them show up just once. The ten largest clones take up about an eighth of the sample. Results and caveats for the whole study, not just this receptor: The authors proposed that each seasonal influenza vaccination may bring in only a limited number of new T cells.

The CDR3 sequence holds 16 residues, the cysteine and phenylalanine included. The DNA shown is the 48-base CDR3, in frame from base 1. Deletion took 0 bases off V and 4 bases off J, with a span of 16 bases between the germline ends. The germline V gene provides CDR1 SGDLS and CDR2 YYNGEE. About this clonotype itself: No antigen is known for it. Base qualities are not at hand, and no much larger clone is one base apart.

This sequence was found in a man between 50 and 69 years old who received an inactivated influenza vaccine. Donor details come from another sample of the same person, matched by shared clones. The chain employs TRBV9 and TRBJ1-2, and perhaps TRBD1 as D gene, on 5 matching bases. This specimen was PBMCs from blood, taken around 25 months after vaccination. CDR3 sequence: CASSVGRWGSFYGYTF. The nucleotides read TGTGCCAGCAGCGTAGGACGGTGGGGCAGCTTCTATGGCTACACCTTC.